These T cell receptor beta chains were read from a single sample in a study of T cell responses to AZD1222 COVID-19 vaccine. The assay was immunoSEQ multiplex PCR, and TCRdb's table has in-frame clones only and misses some. There are 150,000 to 180,000 clones in the sample; more than 75% occur only once, and approximately 17% lies in the top ten. Sequencing was performed on peripheral blood, taken on day 0 of AZD1222 vaccination. All receptors derive from an adult in good health. CDR3s include the opening cysteine and the closing phenylalanine or tryptophan. Each record gives: D gene, clone size, V gene, J gene, CDR3 protein, CDR3 DNA. D genes are given only for firm matches. A clone size is listed for some rows: how often the clone was seen (once, few, many), or a class if it is expanded.

NA	NA	TRBV11-3	TRBJ2-2	CASSLVGGLDGELFF	TGTGCCAGCAGCTTAGTCGGCGGGCTAGACGGGGAGCTGTTTTTT
TRBD1	NA	TRBV10-3	TRBJ1-2	CAISGTGGVGYGYTF	TGTGCCATCAGTGGAACAGGGGGCGTAGGCTATGGCTACACCTTC
NA	NA	TRBV9	TRBJ1-1	CASSVATGARGNTEAFF	TGTGCCAGCAGCGTAGCTACGGGTGCCAGGGGGAACACTGAAGCTTTCTTT
NA	NA	TRBV28	TRBJ1-2	CASSFLGVGINYGYTF	TGTGCCAGCAGTTTTCTAGGGGTAGGGATCAACTATGGCTACACCTTC
NA	NA	TRBV5-5	TRBJ2-7	CASRSSSYEQYF	TGTGCCAGCAGATCGAGCTCCTACGAGCAGTACTTC
NA	once	TRBV21-1	TRBJ2-1	CASSPGAGGSEQFF	TGTGCCAGCAGCCCCGGGGCAGGGGGGTCTGAGCAGTTCTTC
NA	once	TRBV9	TRBJ2-5	CASSLTVQETQYF	TGTGCCAGCAGCTTGACAGTTCAGGAGACCCAGTACTTC
NA	NA	TRBV3-1/TRBV3-2	TRBJ2-1	CASSQGPGADNEQFF	TGTGCCAGCAGCCAAGGACCGGGGGCCGACAATGAGCAGTTCTTC
NA	NA	TRBV19	TRBJ2-3	CASMEGGNTDTQYF	TGTGCCAGTATGGAGGGGGGCAACACAGATACGCAGTATTTT
NA	NA	TRBV5-1	TRBJ1-1	CASSLKPWDAEAFF	TGCGCCAGCAGCCTTAAGCCGTGGGACGCTGAAGCTTTCTTT
NA	once	TRBV12-3/TRBV12-4	TRBJ1-2	CASSLRTGYTF	TGTGCCAGCAGTTTGAGGACCGGCTACACCTTC
TRBD2	NA	TRBV18	TRBJ2-7	CASSPVSGVSTEQYF	TGTGCCAGCTCACCAGTGAGCGGGGTTAGTACCGAGCAGTACTTC
NA	NA	TRBV5-1	TRBJ2-7	CASSFLGDSAYEQYF	TGCGCCAGCAGCTTTCTGGGAGATAGCGCCTACGAGCAGTACTTC
NA	NA	TRBV7-3	TRBJ2-2	CASSQPSLGELFF	TGTGCCAGCAGCCAACCTAGTTTGGGGGAGCTGTTTTTT
NA	NA	TRBV28	TRBJ2-7	CASSITAYEQYF	TGTGCCAGCAGCATTACAGCCTACGAGCAGTACTTC
TRBD1	NA	TRBV19	TRBJ1-5	CASKIREGTVNQPQHF	TGTGCCAGTAAAATCAGAGAGGGGACAGTCAATCAGCCCCAGCATTTT
NA	NA	TRBV27	TRBJ1-1	CASSLSLGSTEAFF	TGTGCCAGCAGTTTATCCTTAGGGAGCACTGAAGCTTTCTTT
NA	NA	TRBV30	TRBJ1-5	CAWSPGSVSNQPQHF	TGTGCCTGGAGTCCCGGATCCGTGAGCAATCAGCCCCAGCATTTT
NA	NA	TRBV7-9	TRBJ2-5	CASSLVVSAETQYF	TGTGCCAGCAGCTTAGTGGTGAGCGCTGAGACCCAGTACTTC
NA	NA	TRBV12-3/TRBV12-4	TRBJ1-1	CASSFLRSTEAFF	TGTGCCAGCAGTTTTCTCAGGAGCACTGAAGCTTTCTTT
NA	NA	TRBV7-8	TRBJ1-3	CASSFSGPGNTIYF	TGTGCCAGCAGCTTTTCAGGGCCTGGAAACACCATATATTTT
TRBD1	NA	TRBV5-5	TRBJ1-2	CASSPGTGGYGYTF	TGTGCCAGCAGCCCGGGGACAGGGGGCTATGGCTACACCTTC
NA	NA	TRBV18	TRBJ1-2	CASSPPYRGVDGYTF	TGTGCCAGCTCACCACCGTATCGGGGGGTGGATGGCTACACCTTC
TRBD1	NA	TRBV27	TRBJ2-7	CASSQSPGGFSYEQYF	TGTGCCAGCAGCCAAAGCCCAGGGGGCTTCTCCTACGAGCAGTACTTC
NA	NA	TRBV21-1	TRBJ1-2	CASSKTGGYTF	TGTGCCAGCAGCAAGACAGGGGGCTACACCTTC
TRBD2	NA	TRBV7-3	TRBJ2-5	CASSSGTSGSGPQYF	TGTGCCAGCAGCTCGGGGACTAGCGGGTCCGGGCCCCAGTACTTC
TRBD1	NA	TRBV30	TRBJ1-1	CAWSLGQGVEAFF	TGTGCCTGGAGTTTAGGACAGGGCGTTGAAGCTTTCTTT
TRBD1	NA	TRBV3-1/TRBV3-2	TRBJ1-2	CASSQRAGGSSYGYTF	TGTGCCAGCAGCCAAAGGGCAGGGGGCTCTTCCTATGGCTACACCTTC
NA	NA	TRBV5-1	TRBJ1-1	CASSLDPGVVNTEAFF	TGCGCCAGCAGCTTGGACCCCGGGGTAGTGAACACTGAAGCTTTCTTT
NA	NA	TRBV30	TRBJ2-3	CAWNPMGEATDTQYF	TGTGCCTGGAATCCGATGGGGGAGGCCACAGATACGCAGTATTTT
NA	NA	TRBV27	TRBJ1-6	CASSLGTPNSPLHF	TGTGCCAGCAGTTTGGGGACCCCGAATTCACCCCTCCACTTT
NA	NA	TRBV30	TRBJ1-2	CAWRALGGGYTF	TGTGCCTGGAGGGCTCTTGGGGGTGGCTACACCTTC
NA	NA	TRBV28	TRBJ1-1	CASRHGQFPVMNTEAFF	TGTGCCAGCAGGCACGGACAGTTCCCGGTAATGAACACTGAAGCTTTCTTT
TRBD2	NA	TRBV4-3	TRBJ2-7	CASSQGLAGELGSSYEQYF	TGCGCCAGCAGCCAGGGACTAGCGGGGGAACTTGGGAGCTCCTACGAGCAGTACTTC
NA	NA	TRBV18	TRBJ1-4	CASSPLTGKSANEKLFF	TGTGCCAGCTCACCTTTAACAGGGAAATCAGCTAATGAAAAACTGTTTTTT
NA	NA	TRBV18	TRBJ2-5	CASSPPSGAGRETQYF	TGTGCCAGCTCACCACCCTCAGGGGCGGGTAGAGAGACCCAGTACTTC
TRBD1	NA	TRBV12-3/TRBV12-4	TRBJ2-7	CASSLVQGDEQYF	TGTGCCAGCAGTTTAGTACAGGGGGACGAGCAGTACTTC
NA	NA	TRBV19	TRBJ1-2	CASTGVGYGYTF	TGTGCCAGTACCGGGGTAGGCTATGGCTACACCTTC
NA	NA	TRBV6-2/TRBV6-3	TRBJ2-7	CASSYSETAPSLYEQYF	TGTGCCAGCAGTTACTCGGAGACAGCCCCATCCTTATACGAGCAGTACTTC
NA	once	TRBV28	TRBJ1-2	CASSPGLGGYTF	TGTGCCAGCAGTCCGGGACTGGGGGGCTACACCTTC
TRBD1	once	TRBV15	TRBJ1-4	CATSRLGQAGRNEKLFF	TGTGCCACCAGCAGATTGGGACAGGCAGGGCGTAATGAAAAACTGTTTTTT
NA	NA	TRBV15	TRBJ1-1	CATSREVVGVNTEAFF	TGTGCCACCAGCAGAGAGGTGGTAGGGGTGAACACTGAAGCTTTCTTT
TRBD1	NA	TRBV10-3	TRBJ1-4	CAIRDGTGDEKLFF	TGTGCCATCAGGGACGGGACAGGGGATGAAAAACTGTTTTTT
NA	NA	TRBV7-9	TRBJ1-4	CASSLMDPATNEKLFF	TGTGCCAGCAGCTTGATGGACCCAGCAACTAATGAAAAACTGTTTTTT
TRBD1	NA	TRBV15	TRBJ1-1	CATSRDSRITEAFF	TGTGCCACCAGCCGGGACAGCAGAATCACTGAAGCTTTCTTT